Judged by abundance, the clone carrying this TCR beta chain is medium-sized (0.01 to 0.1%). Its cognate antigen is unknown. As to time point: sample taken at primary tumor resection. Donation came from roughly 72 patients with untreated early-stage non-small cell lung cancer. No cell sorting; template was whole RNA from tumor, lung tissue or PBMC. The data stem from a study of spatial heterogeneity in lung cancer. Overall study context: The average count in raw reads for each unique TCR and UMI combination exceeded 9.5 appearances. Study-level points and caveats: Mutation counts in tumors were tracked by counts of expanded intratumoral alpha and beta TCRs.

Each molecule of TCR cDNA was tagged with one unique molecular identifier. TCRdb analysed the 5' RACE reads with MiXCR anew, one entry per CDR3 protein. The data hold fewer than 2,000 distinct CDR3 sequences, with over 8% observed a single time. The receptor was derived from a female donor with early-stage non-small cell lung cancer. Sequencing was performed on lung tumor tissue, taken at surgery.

The CDR3 DNA reads as TGCGCCAGTACAGGGGAAGAGACCCAGTACTTC. Protein product: CASTGEETQYF. This sequence joins TRBV5-1 and TRBJ2-5; 7 nucleotides line up with TRBD1. This CDR3 region has 11 residues. Germline V gives CDR1 SGHRS, CDR2 YFSETQ. The junction had 1 base not matched to a gene; V was cut back by 8 bases and J by 3 bases.